This record concerns one T cell receptor (beta chain) sequence. This entry is derived from a study of technical replicates of blood from several donors. Unmatched junction bases numbered 15, after V lost 2 bases and J lost 0 bases. This CDR3 spans 20 amino acids. TCRdb's copy holds only in-frame clones and misses some; the assay was immunoSEQ multiplex PCR. The sample has some 81,000 clones, about 91% seen once. The sample was T cells isolated from PBMCs. The J gene is TRBJ1-5, the V gene TRBV23-1; 8 nucleotides align to TRBD1. TRBV23-1 is recorded as an ORF, its role being uncertain. The TCR originated in a human donor in good health. CDR3 DNA: TGCGCCAGCAGTCAAATCCTCTCGGACAGGGTGGGATATAGCAATCAGCCCCAGCATTTT. Its protein is CASSQILSDRVGYSNQPQHF.